This T cell receptor beta chain was identified in a study of shared clonotypes between healthy human individuals. Whole-study findings and limits: Among donors, the sharing of clonotypes was expected to be influenced by sequencing depth. In the sorted subsets, rarefaction showed sequencing was incomplete despite large depth.

The assay was immunoSEQ multiplex PCR, and TCRdb's table has in-frame clones only and misses some. The sample records approximately 1.4 million clones, 98% being singletons. With respect to this clone: Antigen specificity is unknown.

V lost 6 bases to trimming and J lost 6 bases, with 16 bases between them. The V gene's germline CDR1 is SQVTM and CDR2 ANQGSEA. The CDR3 has 13 residues. This TCR was recovered from a man aged 25 to 45 in good health. The sample consisted of naive CD4+ T cells sorted from blood. Subset of the sample: CD45RA+ positively selected. This rearrangement joins TRBV29-1 to TRBJ2-3, with a possible D match to TRBD2 (5 bases). The CDR3: CSVEGPSVDTQYF. CDR3 nucleotides: TGCAGCGTAGAGGGCCCTTCCGTGGATACGCAGTATTTT.